Sequencing of this TCR beta chain was carried out in a study of cytomegalovirus exposure and HLA in healthy donors. The PCR contained 60 Vbeta and 13 Jbeta primers. Measured with immunoSEQ multiplex PCR; TCRdb has only the in-frame clones, and not every one. The sample lists 110,000 to 150,000 clones, just under 85% seen once, with approximately 1.9% in the top ten. Trimming cost V 4 bases and J 3 bases, with 26 bases left between them. Germline CDR1 and CDR2: SGHNT and YYREEE (reference sequence). The CDR3 loop spans 18 amino acids. The gene calls are TRBV5-4 and TRBJ2-7; D is perhaps TRBD2 (6 bases). The clonotype comes from a woman aged 35 to 49 in good health and CMV-seronegative. Input material: PBMCs. CDR3 sequence reads: CASSPLSPAGPKGYEQYF. CDR3 coding DNA: TGTGCCAGCAGCCCACTATCCCCAGCGGGCCCCAAAGGCTACGAGCAGTACTTC.